The rows below give T cell receptor beta chains drawn from one sample of a study of blood T cell repertoires in COVID-19. Clones were read by immunoSEQ multiplex PCR, and TCRdb kept only the in-frame ones, dropping some. The sample has 80,000 to 100,000 clones, roughly 86% seen once; the top ten hold 20% to 25%. The sample comprised peripheral blood. These TCRs come from a woman aged 80 or over in a cohort sampled during active or convalescent COVID-19. Each CDR3 is given with its conserved first and last residue. The D gene is left open where the match is weak. A clone size is listed for some rows: how often the clone was seen (once, few, many), or a class if it is expanded.

>TRBD1|NA|TRBV11-3|TRBJ2-1
CASSYGQGPYNEQFF
TGTGCCAGCAGCTACGGACAGGGACCCTACAATGAGCAGTTCTTC
>NA|NA|TRBV10-2|TRBJ2-3
CASSESSGHTDTQYF
TGCGCCAGCAGTGAGTCAAGCGGGCACACAGATACGCAGTATTTT
>TRBD1|few|TRBV3-1/TRBV3-2|TRBJ1-1
CASSPGQGSEAFF
TGTGCCAGCAGCCCGGGACAGGGGTCTGAAGCTTTCTTT
>NA|NA|TRBV15|TRBJ1-2
CATSRGGNYGYTF
TGTGCCACCAGTCGTGGGGGCAACTATGGCTACACCTTC
>TRBD1|once|TRBV30|TRBJ1-1
CAWSNRGRATEAFF
TGTGCCTGGAGCAACAGGGGGCGTGCGACTGAAGCTTTCTTT
>TRBD1|NA|TRBV7-9|TRBJ1-2
CASSSTGGADYTF
TGTGCCAGCAGCTCGACAGGGGGCGCGGACTACACCTTC
>NA|NA|TRBV3-1/TRBV3-2|TRBJ1-1
CASSPRGGWNTEAFF
TGTGCCAGCAGCCCGAGAGGGGGTTGGAACACTGAAGCTTTCTTT
>NA|few|TRBV27|TRBJ1-1
CASSFSGEAFF
TGTGCCAGCAGTTTTTCGGGTGAAGCTTTCTTT
>TRBD1|NA|TRBV5-6|TRBJ2-1
CASSPDRGEQFF
TGTGCCAGCAGCCCGGACAGGGGTGAGCAGTTCTTC
>TRBD1|NA|TRBV4-1|TRBJ1-1
CASSQETGDAMNTEAFF
TGCGCCAGCAGCCAAGAAACAGGGGACGCCATGAACACTGAAGCTTTCTTT
>NA|few|TRBV7-9|TRBJ2-2
CASSLGGRGTGELFF
TGTGCCAGCAGCTTAGGGGGGCGCGGCACCGGGGAGCTGTTTTTT
>NA|NA|TRBV5-1|TRBJ1-1
CASSPIAGLNTEAFF
TGCGCCAGCAGCCCTATCGCGGGGTTGAACACTGAAGCTTTCTTT
>NA|NA|TRBV7-2|TRBJ2-6
CASSPGVTGANVLTF
TGTGCCAGCAGCCCGGGGGTAACTGGGGCCAACGTCCTGACTTTC
>NA|NA|TRBV6-5|TRBJ1-2
CASSYSTGGPHGYTF
TGTGCCAGCAGTTACTCGACCGGAGGGCCTCATGGCTACACCTTC
>NA|few|TRBV6-1|TRBJ2-2
CASSEADTTGELFF
TGTGCCAGCAGTGAAGCTGACACCACCGGGGAGCTGTTTTTT
>TRBD1|once|TRBV18|TRBJ1-1
CASATGENTEAFF
TGTGCCAGCGCGACAGGGGAGAACACTGAAGCTTTCTTT
>TRBD2|NA|TRBV5-1|TRBJ2-7
CASSFSGTNMDEQYF
TGCGCCAGCAGCTTTAGCGGGACTAATATGGACGAGCAGTACTTC